Following are 17 T cell receptor beta chains from one sample sequenced in a study of vaccination effects on CD4 cells after COVID-19. Their antigens are not known. Sequencing was preceded by expansion of antigen-specific CD4+ T cells with viral peptide pools in the ViraFEST assay. Subsequent to a culture period of around eleven days, CD4+ T cells were isolated. Each participant was administered two doses of either the BNT162b2 or the mRNA-1273 vaccine. Here immunoSEQ multiplex PCR was the method, and the copy in TCRdb shows in-frame clones only, minus some. The table lists roughly 27,000 clones, 74% of them singletons, with about a sixth in the top ten. This material consisted of CD4+ T cells from PBMCs cultured with HCoV-OC43 spike peptides, taken after COVID-19 vaccination. Subset described: HCoV-OC43 spike overlapping peptide pool stimulation. The receptors stem from a human donor who received a COVID-19 vaccine.

V and J are TRBV5-6 and TRBJ2-7; unclear D gene. The ends were cut back, 4 bases at V and 3 bases at J, with 5 bases in the middle. This CDR3 spans 11 amino acids. Germline V gene lookup returns CDR1 SGHDT and CDR2 YYEEEE. Here the CDR3 DNA reads TGTGCCAGCAGCCTCTTCTACGAGCAGTACTTC. This translates into CASSLFYEQYF.

This clone was seen a few times. The rearrangement joins TRBV15 to TRBJ2-7; D ambiguous. Germline V gene sequence: CDR1 LNHNV, CDR2 YYDKDF (reference sequence). V dropped 3 bases and J dropped 0 bases, with 9 bases sitting between them. The CDR3 consists of 14 residues. CDR3 loop: CATSSLTGSYEQYF. The DNA for the CDR3 is TGTGCCACCAGCAGTCTCACCGGCTCCTACGAGCAGTACTTC. Combining the CDR3 with reference TRBV15 and TRBJ2-7 gives the whole variable domain DAMVIQNPRYQVTQFGKPVTLSCSQTLNHNVMYWYQQKSSQAPKLLFHYYDKDFNNEADTPDNFQSRRPNTSFCFLDIRSPGLGDTAMYLCATSSLTGSYEQYFGPGTRLTVT.

This clone occurred a few times. The chain uses TRBV5-1 and TRBJ2-7, with TRBD1 matching over 9 bases. Trimming at V came to 8 bases and at J to 5 bases, leaving 5 bases not matched to a gene. The CDR3 has 12 residues. Germline V lookup: CDR1 SGHRS, CDR2 YFSETQ. Here the CDR3 reads CASGQGFNEQYF. The CDR3 nucleotides are TGCGCCAGTGGACAGGGGTTCAACGAGCAGTACTTC.

In its sample, this clone is medium-sized. The chain recombines TRBV10-3 with TRBJ2-3; possible D gene TRBD1, 6 bases. The CDR3 is made up of 14 amino acids. Germline CDR1 is ENHRY and CDR2 is SYGVKD. The V end was cut by 2 bases, the J end by 6 bases, with 12 bases between. CDR3 coding DNA: TGTGCCATCAGTGAGCTGGGGGCGGCTGATACGCAGTATTTT. It codes for CAISELGAADTQYF.

The chain couples TRBV2 to TRBJ2-1; 8 positions agree with TRBD1. The junction had 11 bases not matched to a gene; V was cut back by 6 bases and J by 4 bases. This CDR3 region has 16 residues. Germline lookup yields CDR1 SNHLY and CDR2 FYNNEI. CDR3 sequence reads: CASSSLGQGDYNEQFF. The CDR3 nucleotides read TGTGCCAGCAGCTCTCTAGGACAGGGAGATTACAATGAGCAGTTCTTC.

In regard to this clone: One end of the junction varies from germline; a read error may be responsible. The chain links TRBV7-9 to TRBJ2-5; D remains ambiguous. This CDR3 is 11 amino acids long. CDR1 is SEHNR, CDR2 FQNEAQ, per germline (reference sequence). CDR3 in DNA: TGTGCCAGCAGGTTAGAGGAGACCCAGTACTTC. It yields the protein CASRLEETQYF.

The gene calls are TRBV27 and TRBJ1-2, with TRBD1 matching over 8 bases. From germline, CDR1 is MNHEY and CDR2 SMNVEV (reference sequence). Trimming took 5 bases from V and 6 from J; bases not matched to a gene: 14. CDR3 length: 16 amino acids. In DNA form, the CDR3 reads TGTGCCAGCAGTCCGATCGGACAGGGTCAACGAGATGGCTACACCTTC. It yields the protein CASSPIGQGQRDGYTF.

The chain links TRBV7-2 to TRBJ1-3; TRBD1 agrees at 9 bases. V trimming: 3 bases; J trimming: 7 bases; junction bases outside the gene matches: 1. Germline CDR1 SGHTA, CDR2 FQGNSA. CDR3 length equals 13 residues. CDR3 in DNA: TGTGCCAGCAGCTTCGACAGGGGGAACACCATATATTTT. It yields the protein CASSFDRGNTIYF.

The chain has TRBV5-1 and TRBJ2-3, with 7 bases aligning to TRBD1. The CDR3 covers 17 residues. Germline trimming cut 2 bases from V and 0 bases from J; bases unmatched to any gene: 9. Germline V CDR1 and CDR2: SGHRS, YFSETQ. Here the CDR3 reads CASSLTGVRASTDTQYF. CDR3 nucleotides: TGCGCCAGCAGCTTAACAGGGGTGAGGGCCAGCACAGATACGCAGTATTTT.

The genes are TRBV10-1 and TRBJ2-1; 12 bases align to TRBD2. Per germline, CDR1 WNHNN and CDR2 SYGVQD (reference sequence). The trim removed 5 bases at V and 9 bases at J, leaving 5 bases unmatched. The CDR3 runs to 14 residues. The CDR3 nucleotides are TGCGCCAGCAGTTCGACTAGCGGGAGCGTTGAGCAGTTCTTC. This sequence encodes CASSSTSGSVEQFF.

For the CDR3, the DNA is TGTGCCAGCAGTCCAAAGCGGGAGGCAGATACGCAGTATTTT. Residues: CASSPKREADTQYF. This chain links TRBV6-4 with TRBJ2-3, with 9 bases aligning to TRBD2. Germline V gene sequence: CDR1 MRHNA, CDR2 SNTAGT. The CDR3 loop spans 14 amino acids. After removal of 5 bases from V and 4 bases from J, the junction contained 4 bases not matched to a gene.

The chain uses TRBV2 and TRBJ1-6; 11 bases fit TRBD1. Germline loops: CDR1 SNHLY, CDR2 FYNNEI. The CDR3 length is 16 residues. Trimming removed 4 bases from V and 10 bases from J; junction bases left unmatched: 9. The CDR3 sequence: CASSAEDRGRGSPLHF. For the CDR3, the DNA is TGTGCCAGCAGTGCAGAGGACAGGGGGCGCGGGTCACCCCTCCACTTT.

The sample holds one count of this clone. The chain carries TRBV7-6 and TRBJ1-2; 7 nucleotides agree with TRBD1. In germline, CDR1 is SGHVS, CDR2 FNYEAQ. V shed 2 bases and J 2 bases; nucleotides not matched to a gene: 5. The CDR3 has 15 residues. CDR3 bases: TGTGCCAGCAGCTTAAGACAGGGAGGGAACTATGGCTACACCTTC. As protein: CASSLRQGGNYGYTF.

The chain is built from TRBV5-4 and TRBJ1-2; D remains ambiguous. The CDR3 has 15 residues. Trimming removed 2 bases from V and 4 bases from J, with 15 bases in between. CDR1 and CDR2 from the germline V gene are SGHNT and YYREEE (reference sequence). The CDR3 region has the DNA TGTGCCAGCAGCTTAGCTACCGTGGAGGCCTATGGCTACACCTTC. Translated: CASSLATVEAYGYTF.

The CDR3 loop reads CASRNTGQGYEQYF. DNA of the CDR3: TGTGCCAGCAGGAATACGGGACAGGGCTACGAGCAGTACTTC. V and J are TRBV3-1 (or the pseudogene TRBV3-2) and TRBJ2-7, with TRBD1 matching over 9 bases. This CDR3 has 14 residues. Germline V gene sequence: CDR1 LGHDT, CDR2 YNNKEL (reference sequence). Trimming took 6 bases from V and 3 from J; bases not matched to a gene: 6.

The chain carries TRBV2 and TRBJ1-4; D remains unclear. Trimming pared 7 bases from V and 8 bases from J, leaving 14 bases between. This CDR3 is 13 amino acids long. Germline V gene data show CDR1 as SNHLY and CDR2 as FYNNEI. This chain's CDR3 is CASKYRSGEKLFF. CDR3 nucleotide sequence: TGTGCCAGCAAGTATAGGTCGGGGGAAAAACTGTTTTTT.

This sequence joins TRBV12-5 and TRBJ1-1; 8 bases map to TRBD1. The V and J ends lost 0 bases and 1 base, in that order; junction bases with no gene match: 10. CDR1 is LGHNT, CDR2 FRNRAP, per germline. The CDR3 is 18 amino acids. The CDR3 sequence: CASGLVLGQGAKNTEAFF. The CDR3 nucleotides read TGTGCTAGTGGTTTGGTACTGGGGCAGGGGGCCAAGAACACTGAAGCTTTCTTT.